One and the same sample provided the 31 T cell receptor beta chains below, sequenced in a study of CD8+CD57+ T cells in acquired aplastic anemia. Researchers used genomic DNA as the template to profile TCR beta VDJ and CDR3. TCRdb reanalysed the reads using MiXCR and keeps one entry per CDR3 protein. The table has approximately 380,000 distinct CDR3 sequences, around 72% seen once. The material sequenced was sorted CD4+, CD8+, or CD8+CD57+ T cells (not recorded which) from PBMCs. The receptors were gathered from a human donor in good health, serving as a control.

On this clonotype itself: Without the conserved terminal phenylalanine or tryptophan, this CDR3 likely stems from a read error. No DNA is shown, since the ends of the CDR3 on it are uncertain; the CDR3 is the one TCRdb lists. The chain couples TRBV19 to TRBJ1-6; TRBD1 reflects the table's D call only, with no check against the DNA. With termini counted, the CDR3 has 14 amino acids. Per the germline V gene, CDR1 is LNHDA and CDR2 is SQIVND (reference sequence). The CDR3 is CASSIGGSMTEFGI.

As for this clonotype: A junction end diverges from the germline sequence, so it may reflect a read error. The chain is built from TRBV14 and TRBJ1-2; 9 bases are a match to TRBD1. The germline V gene encodes CDR1 SGHDN and CDR2 FVKESK. CDR3 size: 12 residues. CDR3 sequence reads: CASSLEDRGYTF. The CDR3 DNA sequence: TGTGCCAGCAGCCTAGAAGACAGGGGGTACACTTTC.

This clonotype was recorded at least ten times. The V call is TRBV11-2, the J call TRBJ1-1; 9 bases are shared with TRBD1. This CDR3 has 17 residues. Germline CDR1 is SGHAT and CDR2 is FQNNGV. Trimming cost V 5 bases and J 1 base; bases outside gene matches: 11. The CDR3 bases are TGTGCCAGCAGCGCGGGAAGGTGGGGACAGGGGAACACTGAAGCTTTCTTT. Its protein is CASSAGRWGQGNTEAFF.

The CDR3 nucleotides read TGTGCCAGCACGGGACCACAGAGCACAGATACGCAGTATTTT. Its translation is CASTGPQSTDTQYF. The V gene is TRBV2, the J gene TRBJ2-3; D might be TRBD1 or TRBD2, each matching 5 bases. The germline CDR1 and CDR2 sequences are SNHLY and FYNNEI. The CDR3 spans 14 residues. V lost 7 bases and J lost 0, with 11 bases in between.

This chain uses TRBV7-2 with TRBJ2-5, with 7 bases that match TRBD2. The germline gives CDR1 SGHTA, CDR2 FQGNSA. V was clipped by 6 bases and J by 3 bases; unmatched bases: 19. The CDR3 is 18 amino acids. CDR3 nucleotide sequence: TGTGCCAGCAGTTTCTTGGCCTTGAGCGGGGCAAACGAAGAGACCCAGTACTTC. Amino acids: CASSFLALSGANEETQYF.

The J gene is TRBJ2-2, the V gene TRBV20-1; TRBD1 matches 9 bases. V was pared by 6 bases and J by 8 bases, with 7 bases of the junction left unmatched. Germline CDR1 reads DFQATT; CDR2 reads SNEGSKA (reference sequence). This CDR3 spans 13 amino acids. As DNA, the CDR3 is TGCAGTGCCAAGGACAGGGGAGGGGGGGAGCTGTTTTTT. Its translation: CSAKDRGGGELFF.

This chain uses TRBV2 with TRBJ1-2, with TRBD1 matching 7 bases. CDR3 size: 14 residues. J gave up 3 bases and V 5 bases, and 6 bases lay outside the gene matches. In germline, CDR1 is SNHLY, CDR2 FYNNEI. CDR3 sequence (DNA): TGTGCCAGCAGTCCCGGGACAGCTTACTATGGCTACACCTTC. This translates into CASSPGTAYYGYTF.

This clonotype was observed many times. The J gene is TRBJ2-2, the V gene TRBV2, with 10 bases identical to TRBD2. CDR1 is SNHLY, CDR2 FYNNEI, per germline. CDR3 length: 14 amino acids. The trim removed 8 bases at V and 1 base at J, leaving 1 base unmatched. The DNA of the CDR3 is TGTGCCAGCGTAGCGGGGGGGAACACCGGGGAGCTGTTTTTT. It yields the protein CASVAGGNTGELFF.

This clonotype was seen many times. The chain uses TRBV12-3 or TRBV12-4 and TRBJ2-3; 10 nucleotides line up with TRBD2. V dropped 2 bases and J dropped 2; count of bases not matched to a gene: 7. The CDR3 extends over 17 amino acids. The DNA of the CDR3 is TGTGCCAGCAGTTTAAGAGCGGGGGGGCCCAACACAGATACGCAGTATTTT. Its protein is CASSLRAGGPNTDTQYF.

The rearrangement links TRBV20-1 to TRBJ2-1, with D tentatively TRBD2 (5 bases). V was cut by 0 bases and J by 10 bases, with 13 bases left in between. The germline gives CDR1 DFQATT, CDR2 SNEGSKA (reference sequence). The length of the CDR3 is 13 residues. Here the CDR3 reads CSAREWHDYEQFF. The CDR3 DNA reads TGCAGTGCTAGAGAGTGGCATGACTACGAGCAGTTCTTC.

Concerning this clonotype itself: A read error may produce the germline difference seen at one junction end. V gene TRBV25-1 combines with J gene TRBJ2-7; D is possibly TRBD1 (6 bases). CDR3 length equals 16 residues. The germline V gene has CDR1 MGHDK and CDR2 SYGVNS. The DNA for the CDR3 is TGTGTCAGCAGTGAATACCACCGGGACATCGCCTACGAGCAGTACTTC. Encoded protein: CVSSEYHRDIAYEQYF.

This clonotype was counted ten times or more. The rearrangement joins TRBV3-1 to TRBJ1-1; D is ambiguous. The CDR3 is 12 amino acids. The germline CDR1 and CDR2 sequences are LGHDT and YNNKEL (reference sequence). The V and J ends lost 0 bases and 11 bases respectively, with 10 bases between them. The CDR3 DNA sequence: TGTGCCAGCAGCCAAGACCGCGGTCTGGCTTTCTTT. Encoded protein: CASSQDRGLAFF.

Note on this clonotype: The CDR3 end shows no conserved phenylalanine or tryptophan, and so a read error is likely. The DNA is left out, because the CDR3 cannot be placed on it with certainty; the CDR3 is given as TCRdb lists it. The CDR3 spells CASSLLAGGAYEQ. The V gene is TRBV7-2, the J gene TRBJ2-7; the D call TRBD2 from the table was never checked on the DNA. Germline values: CDR1 SGHTA, CDR2 FQGNSA. The CDR3 is 13 amino acids long, termini counted.

This clonotype has just one count. This chain uses TRBV2 with TRBJ2-5, with D unclear. V was trimmed by 2 bases and J by 5 bases, leaving 12 bases between them. CDR3 length: 14 amino acids. CDR1 is SNHLY, CDR2 FYNNEI, per germline. In DNA, the CDR3 is TGTGCCAGCAGTGAAAGTTTGATCGGGGAGACCCAGTACTTC. The encoded protein is CASSESLIGETQYF.

Remarks on this clonotype: An end of the junction differs from the germline gene, which may be a read error. The V gene is TRBV2, the J gene TRBJ2-7; TRBD1 matches 7 bases. The CDR3 has 15 amino acids. The germline V gene encodes CDR1 SNHLY and CDR2 FYNNEI. DNA of the CDR3: TGTGCCAGCAGCACAATAGGGGGCCTTTCTTCCGCGCAGCACTTC. Translated, it gives CASSTIGGLSSAQHF.

A note on this clonotype: The conserved final phenylalanine or tryptophan is absent from the CDR3, which likely points to a read error. It is unclear where the CDR3 begins or ends on the DNA, so no DNA is shown, and the CDR3 is as TCRdb lists it. V gene TRBV19 combines with J gene TRBJ1-5; the D segment call TRBD1 is taken from the table without a DNA check. The CDR3 spans 15 amino acids, including both terminal residues. CDR1 is LNHDA, CDR2 SQIVND, per germline (reference sequence). The CDR3 loop is CASTGQGYQPQHHGD.

This clonotype was found a few times. This rearrangement joins TRBV24-1 to TRBJ1-2, with TRBD1 matching over 7 bases. Germline assignment: CDR1 KGHDR and CDR2 SFDVKD. The CDR3 is 13 residues long. V lost 6 bases to trimming and J lost 7 bases; unmatched junction nucleotides: 7. The CDR3 DNA reads TGTGCCACCAGTCAAGGGGGCAGTAGTGGCTACACCTTC. Translating gives CATSQGGSSGYTF.

The sample holds many counts of this clonotype. V and J are TRBV5-1 and TRBJ1-2; 9 nucleotides agree with TRBD1. The CDR3 spans 14 residues. The junction had 0 bases not matched to a gene; V was cut back by 0 bases and J by 3 bases. Germline lookup yields CDR1 SGHRS and CDR2 YFSETQ. The CDR3 DNA is TGCGCCAGCAGCTTGGGGACAGGGGACTATGGCTACACCTTC. Its protein is CASSLGTGDYGYTF.

CDR3 DNA sequence: TGTGCCAGCAGTTTCGCCCGACCCTCCCAAGCGCGAGAGACCCAGTACTTC. Encoded protein: CASSFARPSQARETQYF. The chain has TRBV12-3 or TRBV12-4 and TRBJ2-5; D uncertain. CDR3 size: 17 residues. The V gene lost 3 bases and the J gene lost 4 bases, with 21 bases spanning the gap.

The chain joins TRBV7-2 to TRBJ1-2; a possible D gene is TRBD1 (5 bases). V lost 5 bases and J lost 12, with 25 bases in between. Germline lookup yields CDR1 SGHTA and CDR2 FQGNSA. This CDR3 contains 15 residues. CDR3 region: CASSGEGPDQPQHTF. The CDR3 DNA sequence: TGTGCCAGCAGCGGGGAGGGACCGGACCAGCCCCAGCACACCTTC.

The chain has TRBV20-1 and TRBJ2-5, with 7 bases lining up with TRBD2. V lost 7 bases, J lost 5 bases, and 13 bases stayed unmatched. This CDR3 region has 14 residues. From germline, CDR1 is DFQATT and CDR2 SNEGSKA (reference sequence). CDR3 residues: CSVSGPAGRETQYF. CDR3 in DNA: TGCAGTGTCAGTGGTCCAGCGGGGCGTGAGACCCAGTACTTC.

V usage is TRBV7-2 and J usage is TRBJ1-2; D remains ambiguous. V lost 0 bases and J lost 13, with 21 bases in between. The CDR3 is 15 amino acids. CDR1 and CDR2 (germline): SGHTA, FQGNSA. The CDR3 DNA is TGTGCCAGCAGCTTAGCGCCTAGTCGCGAGCAGTACTTCACCTTC. Translated: CASSLAPSREQYFTF.

V usage is TRBV5-4 and J usage is TRBJ2-5; 9 bases match TRBD1. The CDR3 is 16 amino acids. Per the germline V gene, CDR1 is SGHNT and CDR2 is YYREEE (reference sequence). V lost 0 bases and J lost 0; bases outside the gene matches: 3. CDR3 in amino acids: CASSLAGTGNQETQYF. CDR3 DNA: TGTGCCAGCAGCTTGGCCGGGACAGGGAACCAAGAGACCCAGTACTTC.

J is TRBJ2-5 and V is TRBV20-1; possibly TRBD1 for D (8 bases). CDR3 size: 12 residues. Trimming pared 2 bases from V and 12 bases from J, leaving 16 bases between. Germline V CDR1 and CDR2: DFQATT, SNEGSKA (reference sequence). Here the CDR3 reads CSARTGGANKYF. The CDR3 coding sequence is TGCAGTGCTAGAACAGGGGGGGCAAACAAGTACTTC.

As concerns this clonotype: At one end the junction does not follow the germline gene, possibly because of a read error. The chain employs TRBV5-1 and TRBJ1-6; possible D gene TRBD1, 5 bases. The CDR3 contains 14 residues. Germline V gene lookup returns CDR1 SGHRS and CDR2 YFSETQ. CDR3 coding DNA: TGTGCCAGCGACGGAGCGGGGCACAATTCACCCCTCCACTTT. This translates into CASDGAGHNSPLHF.

The chain has TRBV5-5 and TRBJ1-1; D might be TRBD1 (5 bases). The CDR3 length is 14 residues. Looked up from germline, CDR1 is SGHKS and CDR2 is YYEKEE (reference sequence). Trimming removed 5 bases at V and 2 bases at J, with 13 bases between. CDR3 coding DNA: TGTGCCAGCAGGGCGGGGCAGATAAACACTGAAGCTTTCTTT. Amino acids: CASRAGQINTEAFF.

The chain uses TRBV20-1 and TRBJ1-1; no clear D. The CDR3 totals 14 residues. The V and J ends lost 5 bases and 6 bases respectively, with 19 bases between them. Germline CDR1 DFQATT, CDR2 SNEGSKA (reference sequence). The CDR3 is CSAGKRNIGAEAFF. The CDR3 nucleotides are TGCAGTGCTGGTAAGCGGAACATTGGAGCTGAAGCTTTCTTT.

The J gene is TRBJ1-3, the V gene TRBV15, with TRBD1 matching 9 bases. V trimming: 5 bases; J trimming: 8 bases; junction bases outside the gene matches: 7. This CDR3 has 14 amino acids. CDR1 and CDR2 (germline): LNHNV, YYDKDF (reference sequence). CDR3 nucleotides: TGTGCCACCAGCCGGGACAGGGAACGGTACACCATATATTTT. This gives the protein CATSRDRERYTIYF.

This rearrangement joins TRBV29-1 to TRBJ2-1; D may be TRBD1 or TRBD2 (5 bases each). Germline V CDR1 and CDR2: SQVTM, ANQGSEA. The ends were cut back, 4 bases at V and 0 bases at J, with 10 bases in the middle. The length of the CDR3 is 14 residues. CDR3 bases: TGCAGCGTTGTAGAGGGGAGCTCCTACAATGAGCAGTTCTTC. It yields the protein CSVVEGSSYNEQFF.

The count of this clonotype is one. This chain uses TRBV5-1 with TRBJ1-1, with D possibly TRBD1 on 5 matching bases. Germline lookup yields CDR1 SGHRS and CDR2 YFSETQ. The CDR3 has 15 amino acids. Trimming removed 4 bases from V and 6 bases from J, with 19 bases in between. CDR3 nucleotide sequence: TGCGCCAGCAGCCCGGCCGGGACCCCGAGAGCTGAAGCTTTCTTT. Its translation: CASSPAGTPRAEAFF.

As to this clonotype: The junction does not match germline at one end; this may be a read error. The V call is TRBV15, the J call TRBJ1-1; unclear D gene. This CDR3 contains 14 residues. Germline V gives CDR1 LNHNV, CDR2 YYDKDF (reference sequence). CDR3 residues: CASSLDGLGTEAFF. The CDR3 DNA is TGTGCCAGCAGCTTAGATGGGTTGGGGACTGAAGCTTTCTTT.